The rows below give T cell receptor beta chains drawn from one sample of a study of OX40 agonist ivuxolimab in advanced cancers. Sequenced by immunoSEQ multiplex PCR; TCRdb stores in-frame clones only, minus some. This sample has approximately 53,000 clones; 85% to 95% occur once, and the top ten carry around 25%. Material: CD4+ or CD8+ T cells sorted from blood, obtained in a trial of the OX40 agonist ivuxolimab. The receptors here all came from an adult with an advanced solid tumor such as melanoma, head and neck, liver or kidney cancer. Each CDR3 is given with its conserved first and last residue. D genes are given only for firm matches. Only some rows state a clone size, as once, few, many or a class for expanded clones.

CDR3 DNA	CDR3 protein	V gene	J gene	clone size	D gene
TGTGCCAGCAGCTATGGGCAGGACTGGACCTACAATGAGCAGTTCTTC	CASSYGQDWTYNEQFF	TRBV5-5	TRBJ2-1	.	.
TGCGCCAGCAGCCAGGGCGGGACTTCTGGAAACACCATATATTTT	CASSQGGTSGNTIYF	TRBV4-3	TRBJ1-3	.	.
TGTGCCAGCAGCTTCGGGATCTACAATGAGCAGTTCTTC	CASSFGIYNEQFF	TRBV7-9	TRBJ2-1	.	.
TGTGCCAGCAGCCAGGACATGAACACTGAAGCTTTCTTT	CASSQDMNTEAFF	TRBV11-2	TRBJ1-1	.	.
TGTGCCAGCAGCCCAGAGACTGGAACCAACTACAATGAGCAGTTCTTC	CASSPETGTNYNEQFF	TRBV4-2	TRBJ2-1	.	.
TGTGCCAGCAGCCCGGGGGGAGCGGGAGCCTACGAGCAGTACTTC	CASSPGGAGAYEQYF	TRBV9	TRBJ2-7	.	TRBD2
TGTGCCAGCAGTTACGTCGTGGCGGAAGAGACCCAGTACTTC	CASSYVVAEETQYF	TRBV6-6	TRBJ2-5	.	.
TGTGCCAGCAGTTACACAGGGGGGGAGGAGACCCAGTACTTC	CASSYTGGEETQYF	TRBV6-5	TRBJ2-5	.	.
TGTGCCAGCAGCTCCGACTTGAGTAGCACAGATACGCAGTATTTT	CASSSDLSSTDTQYF	TRBV13	TRBJ2-3	.	.
TGTGCCAGCAGCTTTTATCTGGGATCCAGCTCCTACAATGAGCAGTTCTTC	CASSFYLGSSSYNEQFF	TRBV5-6	TRBJ2-1	.	.
TGTGCCAGTCGACAGGGTTGGACTGAAGCTTTCTTT	CASRQGWTEAFF	TRBV19	TRBJ1-1	.	TRBD1
TGTGCCAGCAGCTCCAGTACTAGATCTGGAAACACCATATATTTT	CASSSSTRSGNTIYF	TRBV7-9	TRBJ1-3	.	.
TGTGCCAGCAGTACCCAGCCTATGAACACTGAAGCTTTCTTT	CASSTQPMNTEAFF	TRBV6-5	TRBJ1-1	.	.
TGTGCCAGCAGTTTGACTAGCGGAGATTACAATGAGCAGTTCTTC	CASSLTSGDYNEQFF	TRBV27	TRBJ2-1	.	TRBD2
TGTGCCAGCAGCTTGGAGAACTCTGGAAACACCATATATTTT	CASSLENSGNTIYF	TRBV5-4	TRBJ1-3	.	.
TGTGCCAGCAGCCAAGTACAGGGTTACGAGCAGTACTTC	CASSQVQGYEQYF	TRBV14	TRBJ2-7	.	.
TGCGCCAGCAGCCAAGCACAGGGGGCGGTGGCCAACGTCCTGACTTTC	CASSQAQGAVANVLTF	TRBV4-3	TRBJ2-6	.	TRBD1
TGTGCCAGCAGTTTATTTGTTGGCAGGCCCACTGAAGCTTTCTTT	CASSLFVGRPTEAFF	TRBV27	TRBJ1-1	.	.
TGTGCCAGCTTCGCGGGAGCCTACAATGAGCAGTTCTTC	CASFAGAYNEQFF	TRBV6-5	TRBJ2-1	.	TRBD2
TGTGCCAGTAGTATAGAGTCGGGATACGAAAAACTGTTTTTT	CASSIESGYEKLFF	TRBV19	TRBJ1-4	.	.
TGTGCCAGCAGCGTAGGCGGTGGACTAGCGGGGTCCTACGAGCAGTACTTC	CASSVGGGLAGSYEQYF	TRBV9	TRBJ2-7	.	TRBD2
TGTGCCAGTAGTATTGTGAGTCACGAGCAGTACTTC	CASSIVSHEQYF	TRBV19	TRBJ2-7	.	.
TGTGCCAGCAGTTATAACCAGGGTTCTTACGAGCAGTACTTC	CASSYNQGSYEQYF	TRBV27	TRBJ2-7	medium-sized	.
TGTGCCAGCAGCGGCAGTCTAGCGGGACCAAAGTACATTCAGTACTTC	CASSGSLAGPKYIQYF	TRBV28	TRBJ2-4	once	TRBD2
TGTGCCAGCAGTCGACGACAGGGTTTGGACCAGCCCCAGCATTTT	CASSRRQGLDQPQHF	TRBV6-6	TRBJ1-5	.	TRBD1
TGCGCCAGCAGCCATGAGCCCGGGACTAGCGGAAACAATGAGCAGTTCTTC	CASSHEPGTSGNNEQFF	TRBV4-3	TRBJ2-1	once	TRBD2
TGTGCCAGCAGCCCAAACAGGGACCGCACTGAAGCTTTCTTT	CASSPNRDRTEAFF	TRBV7-9	TRBJ1-1	.	.
TGTGCCAGTAGTATAGGTGGCAGCTACGAGCAGTACTTC	CASSIGGSYEQYF	TRBV19	TRBJ2-7	.	.
TGTGCCAGCAGTTACGTCCAGGGGGCTGAAGCTTTCTTT	CASSYVQGAEAFF	TRBV6-5	TRBJ1-1	.	TRBD1
TGTGCCAGCGGGGCCGGCCTAGCGGGGCCACAAGAGACCCAGTACTTC	CASGAGLAGPQETQYF	TRBV2	TRBJ2-5	many	TRBD2
TGTGCCAGCTCACCACTCGTCAAGCGGGAGTATGAGCAGTTCTTC	CASSPLVKREYEQFF	TRBV18	TRBJ2-1	.	TRBD2
TGTGCCAGCAGCTTCCCCATCCTGGGGACAGATACGCAGTATTTT	CASSFPILGTDTQYF	TRBV7-2	TRBJ2-3	.	.
TGCGCCAGCAGCCAAGCTGAGTCATCTGAAGCTTTCTTT	CASSQAESSEAFF	TRBV4-3	TRBJ1-1	.	.
TGTGCCAGCAATTACAGGGAGGGTCCCTACAATGAGCAGTTCTTC	CASNYREGPYNEQFF	TRBV6-5	TRBJ2-1	.	.
TGTGCCATCAGACCTGACACGTCCTACAATGAGCAGTTCTTC	CAIRPDTSYNEQFF	TRBV10-3	TRBJ2-1	.	.
TGTGCCAGCAGCTTAGCAGGGGTCCACTCCTACGAGCAGTACTTC	CASSLAGVHSYEQYF	TRBV7-6	TRBJ2-7	.	.